The 21 T cell receptor beta chains below all came from one sample that was sequenced in a study of CD8 T cells in Susac syndrome. Reverse transcription of about 0.5 to 1 ug RNA used random hexamers. MiXCR, applied by TCRdb to the immunoSEQ multiplex PCR reads, yields one record per CDR3 protein. Seen here are roughly 140,000 distinct CDR3 sequences, approximately 94% observed once, and the top ten hold 0.065% to 0.095%. Material for sequencing was CD4+ T cells from PBMCs. The receptors here all came from a human donor with Susac syndrome.

J is TRBJ1-6 and V is TRBV13, with D perhaps TRBD1 (5 bases). The CDR3 runs 14 residues. Germline CDR1 is PRHDT and CDR2 is FYEKMQ (reference sequence). V was pared by 3 bases and J by 7 bases, with 10 bases between. CDR3 protein: CASSFSGSNSPLHF. DNA of the CDR3: TGTGCCAGCAGCTTCTCAGGGTCCAATTCACCCCTCCACTTT.

In its sample, this clonotype was seen once. The chain joins TRBV18 to TRBJ2-7; no clear D. V was trimmed by 0 bases and J by 0 bases, leaving 9 bases between them. This CDR3 has 15 amino acids. In germline, CDR1 is KGHSH, CDR2 LQKENI. The CDR3 sequence: CASSPPGSISYEQYF. The CDR3 bases are TGTGCCAGCTCACCACCGGGTTCTATCTCCTACGAGCAGTACTTC.

J is TRBJ1-1 and V is TRBV3-1, with D unresolved. The V and J ends lost 4 bases and 1 base respectively, with 10 bases between them. This CDR3 spans 14 amino acids. Germline values: CDR1 LGHDT, CDR2 YNNKEL (reference sequence). The CDR3 DNA follows: TGTGCCAGCAGCCCATCCCAGGCGAACACTGAAGCTTTCTTT. Translation: CASSPSQANTEAFF.

The chain links TRBV28 to TRBJ2-3; D is possibly TRBD1 (5 bases). The CDR3 loop spans 13 amino acids. Germline-derived CDR1 and CDR2 are MDHEN and SYDVKM. V lost 8 bases, J lost 4 bases, and 13 bases lay in between. CDR3 protein: CASSKGVPDTQYF. In DNA, the CDR3 is TGTGCCAGCTCTAAAGGGGTCCCAGATACGCAGTATTTT.

The chain employs TRBV9 and TRBJ1-6; 9 bases fit TRBD1. The V segment lost 4 bases and the J segment 6 bases; nucleotides outside the gene matches: 8. The germline gives CDR1 SGDLS, CDR2 YYNGEE. This CDR3 contains 16 residues. The CDR3 spells CASSPWGQGGNSPLHF. In DNA, the CDR3 is TGTGCCAGCAGCCCATGGGGACAGGGCGGTAATTCACCCCTCCACTTT. The full variable domain, in which reference TRBV9 and TRBJ1-6 provide the parts outside the CDR3, is DSGVTQTPKHLITATGQRVTLRCSPRSGDLSVYWYQQSLDQGLQFLIQYYNGEERAKGNILERFSAQQFPDLHSELNLSSLELGDSALYFCASSPWGQGGNSPLHFGNGTRLTVT.

This clonotype was seen once. An end of the junction does not agree with germline; a read error may underlie this. The J gene is TRBJ2-4, the V gene TRBV3-1; D possibly corresponds to TRBD1 (6 bases). Per germline, CDR1 LGHDT and CDR2 YNNKEL (reference sequence). There are 11 residues in the CDR3. The CDR3 region has the DNA TGTGCCAGCAGCCAAGGAGGACAGATGGACTTC. It translates to CASSQGGQMDF.

This rearrangement joins TRBV20-1 to TRBJ2-5; D gene unclear. The V end was cut by 7 bases, the J end by 5 bases, with 11 bases between. This CDR3 has 11 amino acids. CDR1 DFQATT and CDR2 SNEGSKA come from the germline V gene (reference sequence). The CDR3 DNA is TGCAGTGGCATGCTCCGGGAGACCCAGTACTTC. Encoded protein: CSGMLRETQYF.

The rearrangement links TRBV3-1 to TRBJ2-2; TRBD2 aligns across 14 bases. Germline assignment: CDR1 LGHDT and CDR2 YNNKEL (reference sequence). Germline trimming cut 6 bases from V and 7 bases from J; bases unmatched to any gene: 7. The CDR3 covers 16 residues. The CDR3 DNA is TGTGCCAGCAGATCCGGGACTAGCGGGAGTGGCGGGGAGCTGTTTTTT. This sequence encodes CASRSGTSGSGGELFF.

This chain uses TRBV6-5 with TRBJ1-1, with a weak D call TRBD1 (6 bases). The V and J ends lost 7 bases and 5 bases respectively, with 17 bases between them. The CDR3 runs 14 residues. Germline V gene sequence: CDR1 MNHEY, CDR2 SVGAGI. The CDR3, as DNA: TGTGCCAGCACGTTACAGGGCTTGGGGACTGAAGCTTTCTTT. Residues: CASTLQGLGTEAFF.

V usage is TRBV20-1 and J usage is TRBJ2-1; TRBD2 agrees at 14 bases. V was clipped by 3 bases and J by 9 bases; unmatched bases: 4. CDR3 length: 14 amino acids. Germline loops: CDR1 DFQATT, CDR2 SNEGSKA (reference sequence). The CDR3 nucleotides read TGCAGTGCTAGGACTAGCGGGAGGGCCGGTGAGCAGTTCTTC. This sequence encodes CSARTSGRAGEQFF.

The DNA for the CDR3 is TGCAGTGCTAGACCCTGGGACAACACCGGGGAGCTGTTTTTT. Its protein is CSARPWDNTGELFF. This chain uses TRBV20-1 with TRBJ2-2, with D possibly called TRBD1 or TRBD2 (5 bases each). Between the trimmed V and J ends, which lost 2 bases and 2 bases, there was a span of 9 bases. Germline lookup yields CDR1 DFQATT and CDR2 SNEGSKA (reference sequence). The CDR3 consists of 14 residues.

The chain recombines TRBV5-4 with TRBJ2-2, with D tentatively TRBD1 or TRBD2 (5 bases each). The V end was cut by 4 bases, the J end by 1 base, with 8 bases between. Germline CDR1 and CDR2: SGHNT and YYREEE (reference sequence). The CDR3 spans 14 residues. CDR3 in amino acids: CASSGTGNTGELFF. The CDR3 DNA is TGTGCCAGCAGCGGGACGGGGAACACCGGGGAGCTGTTTTTT.

This sequence joins TRBV15 and TRBJ2-5; 7 bases fit TRBD2. CDR3 length: 16 amino acids. Germline CDR1 is LNHNV and CDR2 is YYDKDF (reference sequence). The junction had 12 bases not matched to a gene; V was cut back by 6 bases and J by 2 bases. DNA for the CDR3: TGTGCCACCAGTGGGGACTCACTAGCGCGTCAAGAGACCCAGTACTTC. It encodes CATSGDSLARQETQYF.

V and J are TRBV20-1 and TRBJ2-3; possibly TRBD1 for D (6 bases). The CDR3 runs to 13 residues. The V end was cut by 7 bases, the J end by 3 bases, with 14 bases between. Looked up from germline, CDR1 is DFQATT and CDR2 is SNEGSKA (reference sequence). The CDR3 coding sequence is TGCAGTGTTTCCGAGAGGGGGACAGATACGCAGTATTTT. It yields the protein CSVSERGTDTQYF.

In DNA form, the CDR3 reads TGTGCCATCAGCGACGGGACAGCTAGCACAGATACGCAGTATTTT. As protein: CAISDGTASTDTQYF. The chain is built from TRBV10-3 and TRBJ2-3; 7 nucleotides match TRBD1. CDR3 length: 15 amino acids. Trimming took 6 bases from V and 0 from J; bases not matched to a gene: 6. The germline CDR1 and CDR2 sequences are ENHRY and SYGVKD.

This clonotype was counted once. The rearrangement links TRBV29-1 to TRBJ2-3; tentative D call: TRBD2 (5 bases). Germline CDR1 and CDR2: SQVTM and ANQGSEA. Between the trimmed V and J ends, which lost 4 bases and 1 base, there was a span of 9 bases. This CDR3 comprises 13 residues. CDR3 amino acids: CSVGRSGTDTQYF. The CDR3 nucleotides are TGCAGCGTTGGCCGTAGCGGCACAGATACGCAGTATTTT.

This chain connects TRBV21-1 to TRBJ2-7. TRBV21-1 corresponds to a pseudogene. The CDR3 length is 13 residues. In nucleotides, the CDR3 is TGTGCCAGCAGCATGAAGGGTGCCTACGAGCAGTACTTC. It is translated as CASSMKGAYEQYF.

This clonotype was detected once. J is TRBJ2-7 and V is TRBV12-3 or TRBV12-4; 8 bases are a match to TRBD2. The CDR3 has 15 residues. The trim removed 5 bases at V and 5 bases at J, leaving 11 bases unmatched. CDR3 loop: CASSEPGLGVHEQYF. CDR3 sequence (DNA): TGTGCCAGCAGTGAACCGGGACTAGGGGTCCACGAGCAGTACTTC.

The gene calls are TRBV27 and TRBJ2-5; either TRBD1 or TRBD2 may fit D (6 bases each). CDR1 MNHEY and CDR2 SMNVEV come from the germline V gene (reference sequence). Trimming took off 5 bases at V and 5 bases at J, with 15 bases between the two ends. The length of the CDR3 is 14 residues. This CDR3 is CASSPWGAGETQYF. CDR3 DNA sequence: TGTGCCAGCAGTCCCTGGGGGGCCGGGGAGACCCAGTACTTC.

A note on this clonotype: An end of the junction does not agree with germline; a read error may underlie this. The V and J genes are TRBV4-1 and TRBJ1-2; unclear D gene. Germline V gene data show CDR1 as MGHRA and CDR2 as YSYEKL. This CDR3 has 17 amino acids. The CDR3, as DNA: TGCGCCAGCAGACAAGTCGGAAGTCGGGGAAACGACTATGGCTACACCTTC. This translates into CASRQVGSRGNDYGYTF.

The V and J genes are TRBV14 and TRBJ2-3; 7 nucleotides agree with TRBD2. V was clipped by 0 bases and J by 5 bases; unmatched bases: 5. The V gene's germline CDR1 is SGHDN and CDR2 FVKESK. The CDR3 totals 15 residues. CDR3 bases: TGTGCCAGCAGCCAAGATCGAGCGGGGCGAGATACGCAGTATTTT. Its protein product is CASSQDRAGRDTQYF.